These 27 T cell receptor beta chains share one sample of origin, sequenced in a study of neurological immune-mediated disorders. Using its own MiXCR run on the 5' RACE reads, TCRdb lists one record per CDR3 protein. Of 40,000 to 45,000 distinct CDR3 sequences listed, about an eighth are singletons. Sequencing input: PBMCs. All receptors come from a female donor in good health.

This clonotype was found many times. The V call is TRBV20-1, the J call TRBJ1-2; no clear D. Germline CDR1 reads DFQATT; CDR2 reads SNEGSKA (reference sequence). CDR3 length: 13 amino acids. With 1 base removed from V and 2 bases from J, the gap between germline ends came to 8 bases. CDR3 loop: CSARGPGNYGYTF. Written as DNA, the CDR3 is TGCAGTGCTAGAGGGCCGGGAAACTATGGCTACACCTTC.

This clonotype showed up many times. The chain combines TRBV15 with TRBJ2-1, with 9 nucleotides matching TRBD2. V trimming: 7 bases; J trimming: 2 bases; junction bases outside the gene matches: 6. The germline V gene has CDR1 LNHNV and CDR2 YYDKDF (reference sequence). There are 15 residues in the CDR3. The CDR3 DNA reads TGTGCCACCAATTCATTAGCGGGGGCCTACAATGAGCAGTTCTTC. It specifies CATNSLAGAYNEQFF.

This clonotype was found many times. The chain joins TRBV2 to TRBJ2-3; 7 bases are a match to TRBD2. Germline V gene sequence: CDR1 SNHLY, CDR2 FYNNEI. Germline trimming cut 3 bases from V and 0 bases from J; bases unmatched to any gene: 6. The CDR3 extends over 16 amino acids. As DNA, the CDR3 is TGTGCCAGCAGTGAGGTCCCTAGCGGTAGCACAGATACGCAGTATTTT. It yields the protein CASSEVPSGSTDTQYF.

Ten or more counts support this clonotype. The chain links TRBV6-1 to TRBJ2-1; D uncertain. The germline gives CDR1 MNHNS, CDR2 SASEGT. With 2 bases removed from V and 2 bases from J, the gap between germline ends came to 4 bases. This CDR3 contains 13 residues. The DNA of the CDR3 is TGTGCCAGCAGTGAACGGGCCTACAATGAGCAGTTCTTC. This gives the protein CASSERAYNEQFF.

In its sample, this clonotype was seen once. This may stem from a read error, because a much larger clone lies one nucleotide away. Here the CDR3 DNA reads TGTGCCAGCAGCCACGGACTAGCGGGAGCGATAGATACGCAGTATTTT. It yields the protein CASSHGLAGAIDTQYF. This sequence joins TRBV2 and TRBJ2-3; TRBD2 aligns across 13 bases. With 6 bases clipped from V and 5 bases from J, the junction kept 8 bases outside the gene matches. In germline, CDR1 is SNHLY, CDR2 FYNNEI. This CDR3 has 16 amino acids.

The V call is TRBV5-1, the J call TRBJ2-1; 9 nucleotides match TRBD1. CDR3 length: 13 amino acids. The ends lost 7 bases at V and 3 bases at J; junction bases unmatched: 2. CDR1 and CDR2 (germline): SGHRS, YFSETQ. The CDR3 DNA reads as TGCGCCAGCGGGACAGGGTACTACAATGAGCAGTTCTTC. Translating gives CASGTGYYNEQFF.

This clonotype was seen many times. The rearrangement uses TRBV7-6 and TRBJ1-1, with 7 bases that match TRBD1. V trimming: 5 bases; J trimming: 0 bases; junction bases outside the gene matches: 6. This CDR3 has 15 residues. From germline, CDR1 is SGHVS and CDR2 FNYEAQ. CDR3 protein: CASSPLGQVNTEAFF. The CDR3 DNA sequence: TGTGCCAGCAGCCCATTAGGACAGGTGAACACTGAAGCTTTCTTT.

In this sample, this clonotype turned up many times. The J gene is TRBJ2-7, the V gene TRBV12-3 or TRBV12-4; TRBD2 aligns across 7 bases. This CDR3 is built from 12 residues. After removal of 8 bases from V and 5 bases from J, the junction contained 6 bases not matched to a gene. The CDR3 DNA follows: TGTGCCAGCTGGGGAGGGATTCACGAGCAGTACTTC. Amino acid sequence: CASWGGIHEQYF.

This clonotype was seen ten or more times. The chain has TRBV5-1 and TRBJ2-7; D remains ambiguous. CDR1 is SGHRS and CDR2 is YFSETQ in the germline V gene. This CDR3 comprises 12 residues. Trimming took off 4 bases at V and 4 bases at J, with 9 bases between the two ends. CDR3 DNA sequence: TGCGCCAGCAGCCTAGACAAATACGAGCAGTACTTC. Its translation is CASSLDKYEQYF.

This clonotype was observed many times. V and J are TRBV14 and TRBJ2-7; possible D gene TRBD2, 7 bases. The CDR3 has 15 amino acids. Deletions cut 1 base from V and 1 base from J, with 11 bases between. Germline V gene lookup returns CDR1 SGHDN and CDR2 FVKESK. The CDR3 nucleotides are TGTGCCAGCAGCCAAGGGCGGGGGCTTTCCTACGAGCAGTACTTC. Its protein product is CASSQGRGLSYEQYF.

This clonotype has ten or more counts. This chain joins TRBV29-1 and TRBJ1-1; D is ambiguous. V lost 4 bases and J lost 11, with 11 bases in between. The CDR3 is made up of 10 amino acids. CDR1 and CDR2 (germline): SQVTM, ANQGSEA. The CDR3 here is CSVARLRAFF. Written as DNA, the CDR3 is TGCAGCGTTGCGCGGTTGAGGGCTTTCTTT.

This clonotype has a count of ten or more. J is TRBJ1-5 and V is TRBV10-3, with D uncertain. The CDR3 extends over 13 amino acids. Between the trimmed V and J ends, which lost 3 bases and 7 bases, there was a span of 10 bases. Germline values: CDR1 ENHRY, CDR2 SYGVKD. CDR3 in DNA: TGTGCCATCAGTGAAGGGCAAGGCCAGCCCCAGCATTTT. It specifies CAISEGQGQPQHF.

This clonotype was recorded many times. This chain joins TRBV4-1 and TRBJ2-1; TRBD1 matches at 7 bases. This CDR3 comprises 15 residues. V lost 1 base, J lost 8 bases, and 8 bases stayed unmatched. Germline CDR1 is MGHRA and CDR2 is YSYEKL. CDR3 DNA sequence: TGCGCCAGCAGCCAAGGACACACAGGGGAAGATGAGCAGTTCTTC. Translating gives CASSQGHTGEDEQFF.

Many counts were recorded for this clonotype. The CDR3 bases are TGCGCCAGCAGCTCGTCTGTGGGGTCGGGGACGAACACTGAAGCTTTCTTT. Protein product: CASSSSVGSGTNTEAFF. This chain joins TRBV5-1 and TRBJ1-1; TRBD1 is a possible D gene (5 bases). The length of the CDR3 is 17 residues. Per the germline V gene, CDR1 is SGHRS and CDR2 is YFSETQ. Trimming shortened V by 3 bases and J by 1 base, and 19 bases separated the two germline ends.

This clonotype was seen at least ten times. The chain combines TRBV5-1 with TRBJ2-7, with D perhaps matching TRBD1 or TRBD2 (5 bases each). The V gene's germline CDR1 is SGHRS and CDR2 YFSETQ. This CDR3 has 15 residues. Trimming pared 2 bases from V and 0 bases from J, leaving 12 bases between. CDR3 in amino acids: CASSLIVGGSYEQYF. The CDR3 coding sequence is TGCGCCAGCAGCTTAATTGTTGGGGGCTCCTACGAGCAGTACTTC. Using reference TRBV5-1 and TRBJ2-7 for the parts outside the CDR3, the full variable domain is KAGVTQTPRYLIKTRGQQVTLSCSPISGHRSVSWYQQTPGQGLQFLFEYFSETQRNKGNFPGRFSGRQFSNSRSEMNVSTLELGDSALYLCASSLIVGGSYEQYFGPGTRLTVT.

In this sample, this clonotype turned up many times. The chain carries TRBV5-1 and TRBJ2-1; D gene ambiguous. The CDR3 runs to 14 residues. Germline V gene data show CDR1 as SGHRS and CDR2 as YFSETQ. V lost 0 bases to trimming and J lost 3 bases, with 7 bases between them. This CDR3 is CASSLEQVYNEQFF. The CDR3 DNA reads TGCGCCAGCAGCTTGGAGCAGGTCTACAATGAGCAGTTCTTC.

This clonotype was observed many times. This rearrangement joins TRBV29-1 to TRBJ1-2; unclear D gene. Deletions cut 4 bases from V and 6 bases from J, with 9 bases between. Germline loops: CDR1 SQVTM, CDR2 ANQGSEA. The CDR3 is made up of 11 amino acids. CDR3 region: CSVGKFDGYTF. DNA of the CDR3: TGCAGCGTTGGGAAGTTTGATGGCTACACCTTC.

This clonotype was seen ten or more times. This chain joins TRBV12-3 or TRBV12-4 and TRBJ2-5; the match to TRBD2 covers 14 bases. The V gene end was trimmed by 5 bases and the J gene end by 5 bases; junction bases not matched to a gene: 7. The CDR3 runs to 16 residues. The CDR3 DNA is TGTGCCAGCAGTCGACTAGCGGGAGGGCCGTTGGAGACCCAGTACTTC. It is translated as CASSRLAGGPLETQYF.

This clonotype occurred a few times. The chain couples TRBV29-1 to TRBJ2-1; no reliable D call. V was shortened by 6 bases and J by 6 bases, with 12 bases between the two germline ends. The CDR3 has 12 residues. CDR1 is SQVTM, CDR2 ANQGSEA, per germline. The CDR3 sequence is CSVPRNINEQFF. DNA of the CDR3: TGCAGCGTCCCAAGGAACATCAATGAGCAGTTCTTC.

This clonotype was seen at least ten times. This chain links TRBV5-6 with TRBJ1-1, with D perhaps matching TRBD1 (5 bases). The V end was cut by 5 bases, the J end by 8 bases, with 16 bases between. This CDR3 is built from 13 residues. Germline lookup yields CDR1 SGHDT and CDR2 YYEEEE. CDR3 in DNA: TGTGCCAGCAGACAAATAAGGGACGGGGAAGCTTTCTTT. Translation: CASRQIRDGEAFF.

CDR3 nucleotide sequence: TGCAGTGCTAGAGAACTACAGGGAGGAGACACTGAAGCTTTCTTT. Translated: CSARELQGGDTEAFF. V and J are TRBV20-1 and TRBJ1-1, with TRBD1 as a possible D gene (6 bases). Germline V gives CDR1 DFQATT, CDR2 SNEGSKA (reference sequence). The CDR3 sequence is 15 residues long. V dropped 0 bases and J dropped 3 bases, with 14 bases sitting between them.

This clonotype was picked up many times. The J gene is TRBJ1-1, the V gene TRBV6-5, with a weak D call TRBD1 (5 bases). CDR3 size: 13 residues. Germline CDR1 and CDR2: MNHEY and SVGAGI. Trimming took off 2 bases at V and 1 base at J, with 5 bases between the two ends. CDR3 region: CASSYRGNTEAFF. Here the CDR3 DNA reads TGTGCCAGCAGTTACAGGGGGAACACTGAAGCTTTCTTT.

The table lists this clonotype with many counts. The CDR3 DNA follows: TGTGCCAGCAGTTTCCAGGGGGCGATTGGCTACACCTTC. This encodes CASSFQGAIGYTF. V is TRBV12-3 or TRBV12-4 and J is TRBJ1-2, with 8 nucleotides matching TRBD1. The CDR3 has 13 amino acids. J was trimmed by 7 bases and V by 3 bases; bases with no gene match: 4.

This clonotype was detected many times. The chain joins TRBV10-2 to TRBJ2-5; the D is unclear. This CDR3 has 13 residues. Germline loops: CDR1 WSHSY, CDR2 SAAADI. Trimming pared 3 bases from V and 7 bases from J, leaving 12 bases between. The CDR3 reads CASSELMGGTQYF. CDR3 in DNA: TGCGCCAGCAGTGAACTGATGGGTGGGACCCAGTACTTC.

This clonotype was found many times. This chain joins TRBV5-6 and TRBJ1-4; no clear D. V dropped 4 bases and J dropped 0 bases, with 10 bases sitting between them. CDR3 length equals 15 residues. Germline CDR1 SGHDT, CDR2 YYEEEE. The CDR3 protein is CASSGRQATNEKLFF. CDR3 nucleotides: TGTGCCAGCAGCGGCCGGCAGGCAACTAATGAAAAACTGTTTTTT.

On this clonotype itself: A read error may produce the germline difference seen at one junction end. The rearrangement uses TRBV12-3 or TRBV12-4 and TRBJ2-1; 7 bases agree with TRBD1. The CDR3 consists of 14 residues. The CDR3 nucleotides read TGTGCCAGCAGTTTTGCCAGGGGGAAGAGGGAGCAGCTCTTC. Translating it yields CASSFARGKREQLF.

This clonotype showed up many times. The chain carries TRBV20-1 and TRBJ2-7; 8 nucleotides line up with TRBD2. CDR1 is DFQATT and CDR2 is SNEGSKA in the germline V gene (reference sequence). The trim removed 0 bases at V and 3 bases at J, leaving 4 bases unmatched. This CDR3 contains 14 residues. The CDR3: CSARDLLAGYEQYF. The CDR3 coding sequence is TGCAGTGCTAGAGATCTCCTAGCGGGCTACGAGCAGTACTTC.